Listed here is a single TCR beta chain. This specimen belongs to a study of cytomegalovirus exposure and HLA in healthy donors. Data came from immunoSEQ multiplex PCR; TCRdb stores just in-frame clones and leaves some out. The top ten hold approximately 4.9% of the sample, which has fewer than 150,000 clones, 86% seen once. The ends were cut back, 1 base at V and 5 bases at J, with 9 bases in the middle. Looked up from germline, CDR1 is SGHVS and CDR2 is FQNEAQ. The CDR3 runs to 15 residues. V and J are TRBV7-8 and TRBJ1-6; tentative D call: TRBD1 (5 bases). The TCR was taken from a man aged 18 to 35 in good health and CMV-seronegative. The sequencing sample was made of PBMCs. CDR3: CASSLGRQHNSPLHF. The CDR3 coding sequence is TGTGCCAGCAGCTTAGGGCGACAGCATAATTCACCCCTCCACTTT.